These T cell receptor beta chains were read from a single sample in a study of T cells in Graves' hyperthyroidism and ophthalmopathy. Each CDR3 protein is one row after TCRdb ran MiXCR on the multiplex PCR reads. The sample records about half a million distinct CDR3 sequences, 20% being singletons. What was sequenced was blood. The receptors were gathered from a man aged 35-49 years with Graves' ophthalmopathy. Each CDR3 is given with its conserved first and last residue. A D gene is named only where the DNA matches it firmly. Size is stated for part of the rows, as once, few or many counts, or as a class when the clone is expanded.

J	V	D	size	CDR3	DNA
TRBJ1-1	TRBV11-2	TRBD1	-	CASSFINRGSTEAFF	TGTGCCAGCAGCTTTATAAACAGGGGTTCCACTGAAGCTTTCTTT
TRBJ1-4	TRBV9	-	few	CASSPEQGWTNEKLFF	TGTGCCAGCAGCCCAGAGCAGGGGTGGACTAATGAAAAACTGTTTTTT
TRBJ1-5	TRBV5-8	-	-	CASSLLVDNQPQHF	TGTGCCAGCAGCCTGTTGGTGGACAATCAGCCCCAGCATTTT
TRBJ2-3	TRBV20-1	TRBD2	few	CSAPPGTSSTDTQYF	TGCAGTGCTCCCCCCGGGACTAGCTCCACAGATACGCAGTATTTT
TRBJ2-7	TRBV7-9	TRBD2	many	CASSRSSSGGAALYEQYF	TGTGCCAGCAGCCGCTCCTCTAGCGGGGGGGCCGCCCTCTACGAGCAGTACTTC
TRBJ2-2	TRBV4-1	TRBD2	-	CASDPGGSTGELFF	TGCGCCAGCGATCCGGGAGGGAGCACCGGGGAGCTGTTTTTT
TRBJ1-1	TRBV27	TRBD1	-	CASKTGGATEASF	TGTGCCAGTAAAACAGGGGGCGCGACTGAAGCTTCCTTT
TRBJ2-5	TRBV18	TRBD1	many	CASSPLSGTGETQYF	TGTGCCAGCTCACCACTCTCAGGGACAGGGGAGACCCAGTACTTC
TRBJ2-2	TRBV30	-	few	CAWSGGLAARSGGGELFF	TGTGCCTGGAGTGGAGGCCTAGCGGCCCGTTCAGGGGGCGGGGAGCTGTTTTTT
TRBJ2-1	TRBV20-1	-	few	CSADRLDAYNEQFF	TGCAGTGCGGACCGGCTAGACGCCTACAATGAGCAGTTCTTC
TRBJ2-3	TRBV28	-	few	CASLAPGTDTQYF	TGTGCCAGCCTAGCGCCTGGCACAGATACGCAGTATTTT
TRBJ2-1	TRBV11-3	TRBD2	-	CASSLARLAGVAGEQFF	TGTGCCAGCAGCTTAGCCCGACTAGCGGGAGTAGCGGGTGAGCAGTTCTTC
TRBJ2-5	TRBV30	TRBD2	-	CAWSLAGGQETQYF	TGTGCCTGGAGTCTAGCGGGTGGGCAAGAGACCCAGTACTTC
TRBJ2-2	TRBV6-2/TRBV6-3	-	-	CASSYWRQTGELFF	TGTGCCAGCAGTTATTGGCGACAGACCGGGGAGCTGTTTTTT
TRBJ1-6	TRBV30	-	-	CALLTGGPKSPLHF	TGTGCCCTCCTGACAGGCGGACCTAAATCACCCCTCCACTTT
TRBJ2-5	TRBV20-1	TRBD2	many	CSAVLAGAQETQYF	TGCAGTGCTGTTTTAGCGGGAGCCCAAGAGACCCAGTACTTC
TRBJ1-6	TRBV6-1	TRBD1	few	CASSFRTGANSPLHF	TGTGCCAGCAGTTTCAGGACAGGGGCTAATTCACCCCTCCACTTT
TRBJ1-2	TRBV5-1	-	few	CASSFGYEPYGYTF	TGCGCCAGCAGCTTTGGTTACGAGCCCTATGGCTACACCTTC
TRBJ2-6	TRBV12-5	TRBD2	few	CASGLRLAGSGANVLTF	TGTGCTAGTGGTTTGCGGCTAGCGGGGTCTGGGGCCAACGTCCTGACTTTC